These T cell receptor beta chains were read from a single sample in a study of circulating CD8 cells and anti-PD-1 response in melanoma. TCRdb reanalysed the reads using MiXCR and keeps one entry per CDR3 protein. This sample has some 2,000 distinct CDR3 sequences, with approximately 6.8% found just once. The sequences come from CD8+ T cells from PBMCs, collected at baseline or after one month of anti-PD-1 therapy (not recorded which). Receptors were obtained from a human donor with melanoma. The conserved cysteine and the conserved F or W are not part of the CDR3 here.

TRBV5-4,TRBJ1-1,ASSLYGNLEAF
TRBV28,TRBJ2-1,ASSLASGRYNEQF
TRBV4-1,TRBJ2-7,ASSQGGRGVYEQY
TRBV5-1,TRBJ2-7,ASSLQRTGDMEQY
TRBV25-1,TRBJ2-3,ASGAGGSSTDTQY
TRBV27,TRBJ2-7,ASSLQGSYEQY
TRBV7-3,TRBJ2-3,ASSLTGGADTQY
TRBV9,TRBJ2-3,ASSVLTDTQY
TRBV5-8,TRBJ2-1,APRGGTGGNEQF
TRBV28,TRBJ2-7,AIAPGRTYEQY
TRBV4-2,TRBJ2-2,ASSQGSNTGELF
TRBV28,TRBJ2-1,ASSTRDSGNEQF
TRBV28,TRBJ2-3,ASSLATTDTQY
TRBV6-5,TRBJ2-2,ASSRTGTRGFGELF
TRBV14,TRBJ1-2,ASREYRGDYGYT
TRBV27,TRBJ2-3,ASSFPFMGTDTQY
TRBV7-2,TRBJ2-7,ASSLVSVPEQY
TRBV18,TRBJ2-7,ASSPTGALSYEQY
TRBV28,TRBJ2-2,ASSPGQGVDTGELF
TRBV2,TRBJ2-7,ASRSGFLYEQY
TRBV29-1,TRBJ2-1,SVEGVSNEQF
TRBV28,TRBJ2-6,AGSPLEDGANVLT
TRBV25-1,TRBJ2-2,ASSEFHSGVGTGELF
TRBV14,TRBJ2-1,ASSLFSYNEQF
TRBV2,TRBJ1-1,ANLGRGSQNTEAF
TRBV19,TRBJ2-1,ASLGGTGKF
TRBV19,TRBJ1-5,ASSERLNQPQH
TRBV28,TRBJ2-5,ASSSRAQY
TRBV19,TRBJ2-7,ASSIGSGGTYEQY
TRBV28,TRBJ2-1,ASTKWGEETYNEQF
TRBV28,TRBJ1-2,ASSPGHGNYGYT
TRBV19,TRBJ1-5,ASSLSSGAALY
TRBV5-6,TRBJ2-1,ASSLGESSYNEQF
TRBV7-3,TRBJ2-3,ASSSGTSGGRTDTQY
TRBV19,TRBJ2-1,ATLSRLRQF
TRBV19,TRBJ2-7,ASSATQAAYEQY
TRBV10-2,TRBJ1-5,ASSQDGNQPQH
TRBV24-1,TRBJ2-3,ATSEFSTDTQY
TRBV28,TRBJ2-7,ASSSTDRGGYEQY
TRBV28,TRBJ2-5,ASSSLQETQY
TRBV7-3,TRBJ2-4,ASKDRSAKNIQY
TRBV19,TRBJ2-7,ASSASGSYEQY
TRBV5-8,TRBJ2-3,ASSLNRDFPTPDTQY
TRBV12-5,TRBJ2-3,ASANQGALTDTQY
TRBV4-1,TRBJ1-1,ASSQDLGVNTEAF
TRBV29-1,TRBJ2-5,SVEPGHETQY
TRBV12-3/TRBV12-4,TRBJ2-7,ASRGGPVYEQY
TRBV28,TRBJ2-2,ASSPWSGELF
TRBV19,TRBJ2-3,AAGVTDTQY
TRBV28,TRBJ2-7,ASSDEDGRTYEQY
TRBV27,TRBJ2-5,ASSTDRGTETQY
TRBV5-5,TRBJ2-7,ASSFVGVEQY
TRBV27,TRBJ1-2,ATLGLNYGYT
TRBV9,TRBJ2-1,ASSARQGSYNEQF
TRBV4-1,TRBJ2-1,ASSQLAGALYGEQF
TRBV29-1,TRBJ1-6,SVGSGLNSPLH
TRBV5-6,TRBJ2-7,ASSPGPTYEQY
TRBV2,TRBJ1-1,ASTRQPSGNTEAF
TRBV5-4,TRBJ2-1,ASRSTSGDYNEQF